What follows is one T cell receptor beta chain and its context. The study enrolled healthy HIV-negative adults without recent acute infections or vaccinations as donors. Sequencing used immunoSEQ multiplex PCR; TCRdb keeps in-frame clones, though not all of them. The profile shows approximately 2,300,000 clones, 85% to 95% of them singletons. The data were taken from a study of shared clonotypes between healthy human individuals. This CDR3 is built from 17 residues. The chain combines TRBV21-1 with TRBJ2-1. TRBV21-1 is recorded as a pseudogene. The material sequenced was naive CD4+ T cells from PBMCs. Subset of the sample: CD45RA+ positively selected. The clonotype comes from a man younger than 35 in good health. Some clones in this sample may be carry-over from other donors' samples. This CDR3 reads CASSKGAELGGLDEQFF. The DNA for the CDR3 is TGTGCCAGCAGCAAAGGAGCGGAGCTGGGGGGCTTGGATGAGCAGTTCTTC.